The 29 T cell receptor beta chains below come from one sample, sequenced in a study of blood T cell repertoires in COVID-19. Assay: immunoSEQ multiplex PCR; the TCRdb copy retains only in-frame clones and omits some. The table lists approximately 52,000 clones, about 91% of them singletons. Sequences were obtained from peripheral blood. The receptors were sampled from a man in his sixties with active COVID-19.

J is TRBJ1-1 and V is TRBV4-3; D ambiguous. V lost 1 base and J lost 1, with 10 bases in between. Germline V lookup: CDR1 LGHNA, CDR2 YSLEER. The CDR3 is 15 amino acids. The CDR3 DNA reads TGCGCCAGCAGCCAAGGAGGAGGGAAGAACACTGAAGCTTTCTTT. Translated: CASSQGGGKNTEAFF.

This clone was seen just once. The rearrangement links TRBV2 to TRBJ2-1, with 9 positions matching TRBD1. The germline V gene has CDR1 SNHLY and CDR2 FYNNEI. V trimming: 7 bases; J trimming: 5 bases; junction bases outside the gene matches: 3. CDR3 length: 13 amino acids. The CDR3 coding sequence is TGTGCCAGCAACCGGGACAGGGACAATGAGCAGTTCTTC. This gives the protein CASNRDRDNEQFF.

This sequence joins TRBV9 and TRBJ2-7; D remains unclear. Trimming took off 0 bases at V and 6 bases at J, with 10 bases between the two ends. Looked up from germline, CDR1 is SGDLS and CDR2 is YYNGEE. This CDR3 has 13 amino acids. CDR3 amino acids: CASSVAPLSEQYF. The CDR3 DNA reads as TGTGCCAGCAGCGTAGCTCCATTGAGCGAGCAGTACTTC.

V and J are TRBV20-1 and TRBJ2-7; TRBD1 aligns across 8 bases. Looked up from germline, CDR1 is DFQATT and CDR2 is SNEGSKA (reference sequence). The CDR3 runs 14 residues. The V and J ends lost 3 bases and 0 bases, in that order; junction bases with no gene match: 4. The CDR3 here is CSASDRGFSYEQYF. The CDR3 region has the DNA TGCAGTGCTAGTGACAGGGGCTTCTCCTACGAGCAGTACTTC.

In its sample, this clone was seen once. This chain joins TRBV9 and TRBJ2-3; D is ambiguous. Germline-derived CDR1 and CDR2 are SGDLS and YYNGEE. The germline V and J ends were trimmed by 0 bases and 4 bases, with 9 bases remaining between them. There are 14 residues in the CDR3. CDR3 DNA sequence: TGTGCCAGCAGCGTAGCTAGGCTCCCAGATACGCAGTATTTT. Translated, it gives CASSVARLPDTQYF.

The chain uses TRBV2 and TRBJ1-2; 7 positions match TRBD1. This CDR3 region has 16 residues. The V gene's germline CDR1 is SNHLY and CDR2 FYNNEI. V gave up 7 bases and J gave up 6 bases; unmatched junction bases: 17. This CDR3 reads CASTLPRGKTGDGYTF. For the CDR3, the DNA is TGTGCCAGCACTCTACCAAGGGGGAAAACAGGGGATGGCTACACCTTC.

The CDR3 region has the DNA TGTGCCAGCAGTACCAGGGGGCCTAGTGAGCAGTTCTTC. Protein: CASSTRGPSEQFF. The gene calls are TRBV2 and TRBJ2-1; 8 nucleotides match TRBD1. The CDR3 contains 13 residues. Germline trimming cut 5 bases from V and 9 bases from J; bases unmatched to any gene: 6. The V gene's germline CDR1 is SNHLY and CDR2 FYNNEI.

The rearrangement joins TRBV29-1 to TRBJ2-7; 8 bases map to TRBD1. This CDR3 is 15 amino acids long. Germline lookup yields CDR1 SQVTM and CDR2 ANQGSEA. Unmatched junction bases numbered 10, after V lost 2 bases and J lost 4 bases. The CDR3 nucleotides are TGCAGCGTTGAACTCTCAACAGGGGGTTTGTACGAGCAGTACTTC. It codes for CSVELSTGGLYEQYF.

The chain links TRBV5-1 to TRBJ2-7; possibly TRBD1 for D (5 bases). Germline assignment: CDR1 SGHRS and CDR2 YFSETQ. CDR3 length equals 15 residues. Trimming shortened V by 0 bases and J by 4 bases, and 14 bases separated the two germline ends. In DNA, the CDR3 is TGCGCCAGCAGCTTGGAGTGGTGGGGCTCGTACGAGCAGTACTTC. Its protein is CASSLEWWGSYEQYF.

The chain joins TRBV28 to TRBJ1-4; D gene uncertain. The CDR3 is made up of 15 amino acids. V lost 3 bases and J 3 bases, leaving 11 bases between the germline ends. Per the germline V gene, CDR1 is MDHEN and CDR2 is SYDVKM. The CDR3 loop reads CASSLGMGSNEKLFF. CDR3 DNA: TGTGCCAGCAGTTTGGGTATGGGCTCTAATGAAAAACTGTTTTTT.

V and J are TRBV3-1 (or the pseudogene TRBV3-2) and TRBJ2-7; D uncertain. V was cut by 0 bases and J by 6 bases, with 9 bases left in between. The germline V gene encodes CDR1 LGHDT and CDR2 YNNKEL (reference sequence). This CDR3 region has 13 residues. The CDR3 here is CASSQETRGEQYF. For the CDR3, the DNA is TGTGCCAGCAGCCAAGAAACCAGAGGCGAGCAGTACTTC.

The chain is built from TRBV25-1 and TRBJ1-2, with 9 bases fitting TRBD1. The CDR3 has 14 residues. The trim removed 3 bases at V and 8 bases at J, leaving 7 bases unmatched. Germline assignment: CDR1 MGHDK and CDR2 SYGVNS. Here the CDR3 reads CASSDLGTGFGYTF. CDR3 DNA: TGTGCCAGCAGTGATCTCGGGACAGGGTTCGGCTACACCTTC.

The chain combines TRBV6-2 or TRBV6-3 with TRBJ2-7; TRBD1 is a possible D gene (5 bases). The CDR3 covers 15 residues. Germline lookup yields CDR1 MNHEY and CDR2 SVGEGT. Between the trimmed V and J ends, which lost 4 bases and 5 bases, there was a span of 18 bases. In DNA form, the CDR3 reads TGTGCCAGCAGTTTCCTCAGTAGGGGCTTGGACGAGCAGTACTTC. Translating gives CASSFLSRGLDEQYF.

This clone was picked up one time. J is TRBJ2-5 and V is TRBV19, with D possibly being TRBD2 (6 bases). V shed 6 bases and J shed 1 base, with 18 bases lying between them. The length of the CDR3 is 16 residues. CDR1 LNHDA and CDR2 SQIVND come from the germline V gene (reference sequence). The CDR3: CASRANGGGLQETQYF. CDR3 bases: TGTGCCAGTAGGGCAAACGGGGGAGGTCTCCAAGAGACCCAGTACTTC. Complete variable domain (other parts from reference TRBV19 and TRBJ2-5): DGGITQSPKYLFRKEGQNVTLSCEQNLNHDAMYWYRQDPGQGLRLIYYSQIVNDFQKGDIAEGYSVSREKKESFPLTVTSAQKNPTAFYLCASRANGGGLQETQYFGPGTRLLVL.

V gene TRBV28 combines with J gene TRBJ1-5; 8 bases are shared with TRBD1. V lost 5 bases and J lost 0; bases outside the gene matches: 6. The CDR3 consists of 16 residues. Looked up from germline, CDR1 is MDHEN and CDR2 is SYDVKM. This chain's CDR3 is CASSPRGQGSNQPQHF. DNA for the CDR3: TGTGCCAGCAGTCCCAGAGGACAGGGTAGCAATCAGCCCCAGCATTTT.

CDR3 amino acids: CASSLGGQGPTTNTEAFF. The CDR3 nucleotides are TGCGCCAGCAGCTTGGGGGGACAAGGACCTACAACAAACACTGAAGCTTTCTTT. The J gene is TRBJ1-1, the V gene TRBV5-1, with D perhaps matching TRBD1 (6 bases). Germline-derived CDR1 and CDR2 are SGHRS and YFSETQ. The V end was cut by 0 bases, the J end by 2 bases, with 20 bases between. CDR3 length: 18 amino acids.

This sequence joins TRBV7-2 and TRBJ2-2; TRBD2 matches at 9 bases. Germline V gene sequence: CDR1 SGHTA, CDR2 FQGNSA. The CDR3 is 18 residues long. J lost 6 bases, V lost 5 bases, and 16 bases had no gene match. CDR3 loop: CASSKTSGDVIGAGELFF. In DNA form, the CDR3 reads TGTGCCAGCAGCAAGACTAGCGGAGACGTAATTGGGGCCGGGGAGCTGTTTTTT. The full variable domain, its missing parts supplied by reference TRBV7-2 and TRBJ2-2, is GAGVSQSPSNKVTEKGKDVELRCDPISGHTALYWYRQSLGQGLEFLIYFQGNSAPDKSGLPSDRFSAERTGGSVSTLTIQRTQQEDSAVYLCASSKTSGDVIGAGELFFGEGSRLTVL.

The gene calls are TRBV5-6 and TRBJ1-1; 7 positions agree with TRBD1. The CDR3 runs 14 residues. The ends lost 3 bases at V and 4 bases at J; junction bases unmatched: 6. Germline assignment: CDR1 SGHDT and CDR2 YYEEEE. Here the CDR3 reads CASSSGQSRTEAFF. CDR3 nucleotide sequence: TGTGCCAGCAGCTCGGGACAGTCACGCACTGAAGCTTTCTTT.

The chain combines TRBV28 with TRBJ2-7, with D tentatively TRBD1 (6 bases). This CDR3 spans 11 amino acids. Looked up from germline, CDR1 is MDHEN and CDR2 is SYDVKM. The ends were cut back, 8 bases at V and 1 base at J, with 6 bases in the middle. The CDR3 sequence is CASQGSYEQYF. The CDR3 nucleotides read TGTGCCAGCCAGGGGTCCTACGAGCAGTACTTC.

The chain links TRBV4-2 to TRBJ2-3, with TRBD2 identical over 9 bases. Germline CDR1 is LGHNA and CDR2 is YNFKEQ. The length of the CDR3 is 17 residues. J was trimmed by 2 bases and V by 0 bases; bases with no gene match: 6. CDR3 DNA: TGTGCCAGCAGCCAAGATTGGCTAGCGGGGACCACAGATACGCAGTATTTT. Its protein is CASSQDWLAGTTDTQYF.

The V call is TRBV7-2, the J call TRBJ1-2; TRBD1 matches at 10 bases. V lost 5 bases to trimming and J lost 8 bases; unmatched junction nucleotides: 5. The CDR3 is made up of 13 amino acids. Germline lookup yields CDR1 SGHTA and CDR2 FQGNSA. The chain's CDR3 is CASSEGTGDGYTF. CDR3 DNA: TGTGCCAGCAGCGAGGGGACAGGGGACGGCTACACCTTC.

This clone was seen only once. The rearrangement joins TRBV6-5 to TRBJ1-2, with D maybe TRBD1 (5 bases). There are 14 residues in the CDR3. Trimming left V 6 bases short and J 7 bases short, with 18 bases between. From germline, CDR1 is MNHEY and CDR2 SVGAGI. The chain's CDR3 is CASSRPGHILGYTF. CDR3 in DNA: TGTGCCAGCAGCCGACCCGGACATATCCTTGGCTACACCTTC.

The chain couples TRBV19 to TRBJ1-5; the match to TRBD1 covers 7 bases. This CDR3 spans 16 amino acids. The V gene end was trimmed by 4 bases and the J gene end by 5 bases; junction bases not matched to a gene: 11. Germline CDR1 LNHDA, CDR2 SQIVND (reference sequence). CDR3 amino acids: CASSRQGGIADQPQHF. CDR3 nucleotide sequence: TGTGCCAGTAGTAGACAGGGCGGTATAGCAGATCAGCCCCAGCATTTT.

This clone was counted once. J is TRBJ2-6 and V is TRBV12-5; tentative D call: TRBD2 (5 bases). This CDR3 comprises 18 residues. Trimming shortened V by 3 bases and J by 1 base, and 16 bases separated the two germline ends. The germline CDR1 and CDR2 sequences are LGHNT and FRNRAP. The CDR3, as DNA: TGTGCTAGTGGTTTCAGCGGTCAGACCTTATCTGGGGCCAACGTCCTGACTTTC. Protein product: CASGFSGQTLSGANVLTF. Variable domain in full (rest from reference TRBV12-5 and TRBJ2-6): DARVTQTPRHKVTEMGQEVTMRCQPILGHNTVFWYRQTMMQGLELLAYFRNRAPLDDSGMPKDRFSAEMPDATLATLKIQPSEPRDSAVYFCASGFSGQTLSGANVLTFGAGSRLTVL.

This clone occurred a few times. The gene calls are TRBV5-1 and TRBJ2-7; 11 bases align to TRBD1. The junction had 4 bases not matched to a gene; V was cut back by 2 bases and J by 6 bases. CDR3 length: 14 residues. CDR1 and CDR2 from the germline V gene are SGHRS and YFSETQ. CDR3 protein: CASSFGTGGSEQYF. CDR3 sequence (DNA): TGCGCCAGCAGCTTCGGGACAGGGGGGAGCGAGCAGTACTTC.

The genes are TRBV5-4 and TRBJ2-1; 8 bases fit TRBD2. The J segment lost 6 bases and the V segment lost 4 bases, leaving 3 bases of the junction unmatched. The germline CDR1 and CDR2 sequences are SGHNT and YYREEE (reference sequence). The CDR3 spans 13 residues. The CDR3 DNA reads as TGTGCCAGCAGCGCCGGGACTAGCAATGAGCAGTTCTTC. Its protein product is CASSAGTSNEQFF.

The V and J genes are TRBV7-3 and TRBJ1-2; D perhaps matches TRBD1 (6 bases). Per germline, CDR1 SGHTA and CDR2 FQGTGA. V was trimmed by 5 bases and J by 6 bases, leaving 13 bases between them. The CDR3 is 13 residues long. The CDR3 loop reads CASSAGQLDGYTF. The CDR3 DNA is TGTGCCAGCAGCGCCGGACAGCTAGATGGCTACACCTTC.

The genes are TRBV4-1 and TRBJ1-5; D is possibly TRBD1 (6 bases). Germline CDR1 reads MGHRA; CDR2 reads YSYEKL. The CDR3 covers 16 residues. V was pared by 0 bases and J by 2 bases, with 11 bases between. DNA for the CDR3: TGCGCCAGCAGCCAAGACGGGGGGCTGGGCAATCAGCCCCAGCATTTT. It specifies CASSQDGGLGNQPQHF.

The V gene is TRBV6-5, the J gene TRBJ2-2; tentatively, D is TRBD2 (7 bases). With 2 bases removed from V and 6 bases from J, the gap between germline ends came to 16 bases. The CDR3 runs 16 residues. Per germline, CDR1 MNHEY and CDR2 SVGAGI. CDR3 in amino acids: CASSYRRLAGAGELFF. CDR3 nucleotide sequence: TGTGCCAGCAGTTACCGCCGACTAGCAGGGGCCGGGGAGCTGTTTTTT.